These 6 T cell receptor beta chains originate from one sample sequenced in a study of T cell clonality in common variable immunodeficiency. Method: immunoSEQ multiplex PCR; TCRdb's copy keeps in-frame clones and lacks some. The sample contains tens of thousands of clones, none occurring once; about 3% lies in the top ten. The sample consisted of peripheral blood mononuclear cells. These receptors originate from a person aged 18 to 75 in good health.

This clone was seen many times. The read stops 3 residues short of the end of the CDR3; the missing end is completed from the germline J gene. The chain couples TRBV6-2 or TRBV6-3 to TRBJ2-3, with D perhaps matching TRBD2 (6 bases). Per germline, CDR1 MNHEY and CDR2 SVGEGT. This CDR3 contains 15 residues. The V end lost 5 bases, the J end lost 2 bases, and 14 bases lay between the germline ends. The CDR3 bases that were read are TGTGCCAGCAGTACTACGGGACTTACCACAGATACG. Its protein product is CASSTTGLTTDT. The whole CDR3 sequence is CASSTTGLTTDTQYF.

This clone was seen ten or more times. The read finishes 3 residues shy of the CDR3 end, and the germline J gene is used to complete it. The V and J genes are TRBV2 and TRBJ2-7; TRBD1 matches at 8 bases. The CDR3 has 16 residues. Germline CDR1 is SNHLY and CDR2 is FYNNEI. Trimming at V came to 3 bases and at J to 2 bases, leaving 9 bases not matched to a gene. The CDR3 loop is CASSDSGTGYPYEQYF. CDR3 bases read: TGTGCCAGCAGTGATTCTGGGACAGGCTACCCCTACGAG.

This clone was picked up many times. With the read ending 3 residues before the CDR3 end, the germline J gene is used to fill in that end. The rearrangement uses TRBV7-8 and TRBJ2-7; D ambiguous. Germline-derived CDR1 and CDR2 are SGHVS and FQNEAQ. Trimming removed 1 base from V and 0 bases from J, with 10 bases in between. This CDR3 comprises 15 residues. The CDR3 loop is CASSLDSPFSYEQYF. The sequenced CDR3 bases are TGTGCCAGCAGCTTAGACTCGCCGTTCTCCTACGAG. The full variable domain, its missing parts supplied by reference TRBV7-8 and TRBJ2-7, is GAGVSQSPRYKVAKRGQDVALRCDPISGHVSLFWYQQALGQGPEFLTYFQNEAQLDKSGLPSDRFFAERPEGSVSTLKIQRTQQEDSAVYLCASSLDSPFSYEQYFGPGTRLTVT.

This clone was recorded at least ten times. The CDR3 goes on 3 residues after the read ends, and that part is filled in from the germline J gene. The rearrangement joins TRBV4-1 to TRBJ2-7; D not certain. CDR1 is MGHRA and CDR2 is YSYEKL in the germline V gene. The CDR3 covers 15 residues. Trimming took off 2 bases at V and 3 bases at J, with 14 bases between the two ends. CDR3 amino acids: CASSQMGRPLYEQYF. Incomplete CDR3 DNA: TGCGCCAGCAGCCAAATGGGCAGGCCCCTCTACGAG.

At least ten counts were recorded for this clone. Read coverage stops 3 residues before the CDR3 terminus; the germline J gene supplies the remainder. V gene TRBV4-1 combines with J gene TRBJ2-5, with D maybe TRBD1 (6 bases). Trimming shortened V by 1 base and J by 5 bases, and 17 bases separated the two germline ends. The germline gives CDR1 MGHRA, CDR2 YSYEKL. This CDR3 contains 16 residues. CDR3 bases read: TGCGCCAGCAGCCAAGGTACACAGGGAGACAGGGAGACC. As protein: CASSQGTQGDRET. The CDR3, in full, reads CASSQGTQGDRETQYF.

This clone has just a few counts. Coverage ceases 3 residues before the CDR3 finishes, and the germline J gene fills in the end. This chain uses TRBV30 with TRBJ2-2; TRBD2 aligns across 9 bases. The V and J ends lost 0 bases and 0 bases, in that order; junction bases with no gene match: 8. This CDR3 is 18 amino acids long. In germline, CDR1 is GTSNPN, CDR2 SVGIG (reference sequence). CDR3 sequence reads: CAWSVPAASGANTGELFF. The DNA read from the CDR3 is TGTGCCTGGAGTGTACCGGCGGCTAGCGGGGCGAACACCGGGGAG. The full variable domain, its missing parts supplied by reference TRBV30 and TRBJ2-2, is SQTIHQWPATLVQPVGSPLSLECTVEGTSNPNLYWYRQAAGRGLQLLFYSVGIGQISSEVPQNLSASRPQDRQFILSSKKLLLSDSGFYLCAWSVPAASGANTGELFFGEGSRLTVL.